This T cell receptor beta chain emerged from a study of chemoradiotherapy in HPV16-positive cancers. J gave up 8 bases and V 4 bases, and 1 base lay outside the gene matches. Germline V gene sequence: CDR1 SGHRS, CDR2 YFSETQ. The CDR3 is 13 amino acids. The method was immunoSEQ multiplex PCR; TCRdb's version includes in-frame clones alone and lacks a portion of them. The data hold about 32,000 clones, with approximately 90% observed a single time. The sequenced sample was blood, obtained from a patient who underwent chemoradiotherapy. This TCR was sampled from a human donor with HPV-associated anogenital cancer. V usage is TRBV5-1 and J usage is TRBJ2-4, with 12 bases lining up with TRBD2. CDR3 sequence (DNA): TGCGCCAGCAGCCGACTAGCGGGAGACATTCAGTACTTC. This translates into CASSRLAGDIQYF.